This passage covers 15 T cell receptor beta chains from one sample sequenced in a study of early T cells in non-severe SARS-CoV-2 infection. TCRdb fed the 5' RACE reads into MiXCR, producing one record per CDR3 protein. The table includes fewer than 40,000 distinct CDR3 sequences, roughly 4% detected once. Material for sequencing was whole blood. Receptors were obtained from an adult who was a healthcare worker with PCR-confirmed SARS-CoV-2 infection or an uninfected control (not recorded which).

There are many counts of this clonotype. This rearrangement joins TRBV4-2 to TRBJ2-5; D not resolved. Trimming pared 0 bases from V and 4 bases from J, leaving 6 bases between. The CDR3 loop spans 13 amino acids. Germline CDR1 LGHNA, CDR2 YNFKEQ. CDR3 residues: CASSQDRGETQYF. CDR3 DNA: TGTGCCAGCAGCCAAGACAGAGGAGAGACCCAGTACTTC.

This clonotype appeared many times. This chain uses TRBV29-1 with TRBJ2-7; TRBD1 might be the D (5 bases). The CDR3 is made up of 13 amino acids. V gave up 3 bases and J gave up 6 bases, with 15 bases separating them. The germline V gene encodes CDR1 SQVTM and CDR2 ANQGSEA. In DNA, the CDR3 is TGCAGCGTTGATTTAGCAGGGTACTGCGAGCAGTACTTC. This sequence encodes CSVDLAGYCEQYF.

In its sample, this clonotype was seen many times. The chain combines TRBV12-3 or TRBV12-4 with TRBJ1-4, with D tentatively TRBD1 (5 bases). The CDR3 sequence is 13 residues long. V was pared by 6 bases and J by 7 bases, with 12 bases between. The CDR3 DNA is TGTGCCAGCAGGCCAGGGTTGGGTGAAAAACTGTTTTTT. The encoded protein is CASRPGLGEKLFF.

This clonotype was detected ten times or more. The J gene is TRBJ2-1, the V gene TRBV6-6; 14 bases are shared with TRBD2. The CDR3 is made up of 17 amino acids. Germline lookup yields CDR1 MNHNY and CDR2 SVGAGI (reference sequence). J lost 10 bases, V lost 2 bases, and 10 bases had no gene match. The CDR3 spells CASSYVTSGRAGWEQFF. CDR3 coding DNA: TGTGCCAGCAGTTACGTGACTAGCGGGAGGGCCGGTTGGGAGCAGTTCTTC.

At least ten counts were recorded for this clonotype. The chain carries TRBV5-4 and TRBJ2-5; a weak D match, TRBD2 (6 bases). The length of the CDR3 is 15 residues. Germline V lookup: CDR1 SGHNT, CDR2 YYREEE (reference sequence). V lost 0 bases, J lost 7 bases, and 16 bases lay in between. The CDR3 DNA reads as TGTGCCAGCAGCTTGGTAGGGAGCCTTAGCGGGACCCAGTACTTC. It encodes CASSLVGSLSGTQYF.

This clonotype was observed at least ten times. The chain links TRBV27 to TRBJ2-1, with a tentative D call TRBD1 (7 bases). The CDR3 has 15 residues. V was shortened by 0 bases and J by 7 bases, with 13 bases between the two germline ends. Germline V gives CDR1 MNHEY, CDR2 SMNVEV (reference sequence). The CDR3 coding sequence is TGTGCCAGCAGTTTATCGAGCAGGGGGAGGAATGAGCAGTTCTTC. This codes for CASSLSSRGRNEQFF.

Many counts were recorded for this clonotype. V and J are TRBV7-8 and TRBJ2-3; 10 bases align to TRBD2. Looked up from germline, CDR1 is SGHVS and CDR2 is FQNEAQ. The CDR3 spans 16 residues. V trimming: 4 bases; J trimming: 5 bases; junction bases outside the gene matches: 9. CDR3 region: CASSSARLAGVDTQYF. For the CDR3, the DNA is TGTGCCAGCAGCTCAGCTCGGCTAGCGGGAGTAGATACGCAGTATTTT.

This clonotype was seen at least ten times. The CDR3 protein is CASSAPLTEAFF. For the CDR3, the DNA is TGTGCCAGCAGTGCTCCCCTCACTGAAGCTTTCTTT. The rearrangement uses TRBV25-1 and TRBJ1-1; D unresolved. The CDR3 runs to 12 residues. V shed 4 bases and J shed 4 bases, with 7 bases lying between them. The germline V gene encodes CDR1 MGHDK and CDR2 SYGVNS.

The table lists this clonotype with many counts. The V and J genes are TRBV18 and TRBJ1-5; D call uncertain. V was trimmed by 5 bases and J by 1 base, leaving 21 bases between them. The CDR3 has 18 residues. Per germline, CDR1 KGHSH and CDR2 LQKENI. CDR3 nucleotide sequence: TGTGCCAGCTCAGACGTATGGACGAGAGAGCGGAGCAATCAGCCCCAGCATTTT. It yields the protein CASSDVWTRERSNQPQHF. Supplemented by reference TRBV18 and TRBJ1-5, the full variable domain reads NAGVMQNPRHLVRRRGQEARLRCSPMKGHSHVYWYRQLPEEGLKFMVYLQKENIIDESGMPKERFSAEFPKEGPSILRIQQVVRGDSAAYFCASSDVWTRERSNQPQHFGDGTRLSIL.

This clonotype was counted ten times or more. The chain carries TRBV7-6 and TRBJ2-5; 11 positions agree with TRBD1. The J segment lost 2 bases and the V segment lost 5 bases, leaving 7 bases of the junction unmatched. Germline assignment: CDR1 SGHVS and CDR2 FNYEAQ. The CDR3 is made up of 16 amino acids. CDR3: CASSGQGAGGQETQYF. The CDR3 DNA is TGTGCCAGCAGCGGACAGGGGGCAGGTGGACAAGAGACCCAGTACTTC.

This clonotype has ten or more counts. This chain's CDR3 is CASSFRGAYNEQFF. In nucleotides, the CDR3 is TGTGCCAGCAGTTTCAGGGGGGCCTACAATGAGCAGTTCTTC. The J gene is TRBJ2-1, the V gene TRBV12-3 or TRBV12-4; tentatively, D is TRBD1 (7 bases). The CDR3 contains 14 residues. V shed 3 bases and J shed 2 bases, with 8 bases lying between them.

This clonotype occurred many times. V and J are TRBV7-9 and TRBJ2-1; D gene ambiguous. Germline assignment: CDR1 SEHNR and CDR2 FQNEAQ (reference sequence). The CDR3 extends over 11 amino acids. V dropped 3 bases and J dropped 7 bases, with 4 bases sitting between them. The CDR3 sequence: CASSFNNEQFF. CDR3 nucleotides: TGTGCCAGCAGCTTCAATAATGAGCAGTTCTTC.

Comment on this clonotype: A read error is likely, as this CDR3 ends without the conserved phenylalanine or tryptophan. The V and J genes are TRBV4-1 and TRBJ2-3; perhaps TRBD2 as D (5 bases). The CDR3 consists of 11 residues. The V end lost 7 bases, the J end lost 11 bases, and 13 bases lay between the germline ends. Germline V gene sequence: CDR1 MGHRA, CDR2 YSYEKL. The CDR3 nucleotides are TGCGCCAGCACCCCCGGGGTCGGGCAGTATCTT. Translating it yields CASTPGVGQYL.

The chain links TRBV7-3 to TRBJ2-3; TRBD1 agrees at 10 bases. CDR3 length: 15 residues. CDR1 SGHTA and CDR2 FQGTGA come from the germline V gene. V dropped 1 base and J dropped 4; count of bases not matched to a gene: 2. CDR3 DNA sequence: TGTGCCAGCAGCTTAAGAGGGACAGGGGCAGATACGCAGTATTTT. As protein: CASSLRGTGADTQYF.

This clonotype was picked up many times. The V call is TRBV28, the J call TRBJ2-7; D gene ambiguous. The V end was cut by 3 bases, the J end by 2 bases, with 11 bases between. The CDR3 runs to 14 residues. CDR1 MDHEN and CDR2 SYDVKM come from the germline V gene. CDR3 coding DNA: TGTGCCAGCAGTTTTCGAGGCGAAGCCTACGAGCAGTACTTC. This sequence encodes CASSFRGEAYEQYF.